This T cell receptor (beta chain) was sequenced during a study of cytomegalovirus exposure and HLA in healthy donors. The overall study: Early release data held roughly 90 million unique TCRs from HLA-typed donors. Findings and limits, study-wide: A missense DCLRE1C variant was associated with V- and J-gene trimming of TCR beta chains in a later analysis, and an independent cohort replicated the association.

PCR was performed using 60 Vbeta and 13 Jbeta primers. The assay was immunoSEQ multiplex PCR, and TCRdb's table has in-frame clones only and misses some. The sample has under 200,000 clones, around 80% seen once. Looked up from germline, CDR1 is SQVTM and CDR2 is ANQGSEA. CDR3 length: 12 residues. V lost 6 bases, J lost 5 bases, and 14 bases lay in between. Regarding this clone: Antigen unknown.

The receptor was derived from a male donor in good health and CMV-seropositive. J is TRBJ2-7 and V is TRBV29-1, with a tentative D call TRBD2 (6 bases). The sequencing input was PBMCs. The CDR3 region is CSVVVGSHEQYF. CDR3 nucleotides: TGCAGCGTCGTGGTCGGGAGTCACGAGCAGTACTTC.